This entry lists 16 T cell receptor beta chains sequenced from one sample in a study of T cell repertoires in cytomegalovirus infection. TCRdb itself ran the reads through MiXCR, one entry per CDR3 protein. The sample has 370,000 or so distinct CDR3 sequences; roughly 34% are singletons. No cognate antigen is known for these TCRs. The sequenced sample was cultured PBMCs, obtained from culture after CMV antigen stimulation. These receptors all come from a human donor in good health (CMV status not recorded). Some clones in this sample may be carry-over from other donors' samples.

This chain connects TRBV7-2 to TRBJ2-1; 8 positions match TRBD2. Unmatched junction bases numbered 10, after V lost 4 bases and J lost 8 bases. The germline V gene has CDR1 SGHTA and CDR2 FQGNSA. CDR3 length: 15 amino acids. The CDR3 coding sequence is TGTGCCAGCAGCTCCACCGCGACTAGCGATCATGAGCAGTTCTTC. It specifies CASSSTATSDHEQFF.

This clonotype was counted only a few times. The CDR3, as DNA: TGTGCCAGCAGCTGGACTATCGCGACGTACGACAATGAGCAGTTCTTC. Its protein is CASSWTIATYDNEQFF. The chain employs TRBV11-3 and TRBJ2-1; possible D gene TRBD2, 6 bases. Trimming removed 4 bases from V and 5 bases from J, with 18 bases in between. CDR1 and CDR2 from the germline V gene are SGHNT and YENEEA. The CDR3 has 16 amino acids. Full variable domain (rest looked up from reference TRBV11-3 and TRBJ2-1): EAGVVQSPRYKIIEKKQPVAFWCNPISGHNTLYWYLQNLGQGPELLIRYENEEAVDDSQLPKDRFSAERLKGVDSTLKIQPAELGDSAVYLCASSWTIATYDNEQFFGPGTRLTVL.

Ten or more counts support this clonotype. V usage is TRBV7-2 and J usage is TRBJ2-5; D might be TRBD2 (6 bases). CDR3 length equals 14 residues. V gave up 1 base and J gave up 1 base, with 7 bases separating them. Germline CDR1 and CDR2: SGHTA and FQGNSA. The CDR3 region has the DNA TGTGCCAGCAGCTTAGGACTAGTCCAAGAGACCCAGTACTTC. Protein sequence: CASSLGLVQETQYF.

The J gene is TRBJ2-3, the V gene TRBV2; the D gene is possibly TRBD2 (6 bases). This CDR3 region has 14 residues. Trimming took off 6 bases at V and 2 bases at J, with 12 bases between the two ends. Germline lookup yields CDR1 SNHLY and CDR2 FYNNEI. CDR3 loop: CASRGGANTDTQYF. The CDR3 DNA sequence: TGTGCCAGCAGGGGCGGGGCGAACACAGATACGCAGTATTTT.

The chain uses TRBV6-5 and TRBJ2-1; 12 bases line up with TRBD2. V shed 5 bases and J 2 bases; nucleotides not matched to a gene: 10. Looked up from germline, CDR1 is MNHEY and CDR2 is SVGAGI. This CDR3 region has 18 residues. Written as DNA, the CDR3 is TGTGCCAGCAGTCCGGGACTAGCGGGTCTGCACCCCTACAATGAGCAGTTCTTC. Residues: CASSPGLAGLHPYNEQFF.

This clonotype occurred a few times. The J gene is TRBJ2-1, the V gene TRBV7-2, with a tentative D call TRBD2 (5 bases). This CDR3 region has 17 residues. V lost 3 bases to trimming and J lost 0 bases, with 15 bases between them. Looked up from germline, CDR1 is SGHTA and CDR2 is FQGNSA. CDR3 coding DNA: TGTGCCAGCAGCTTTTACACTAGACAAAGCTCCTACAATGAGCAGTTCTTC. It is translated as CASSFYTRQSSYNEQFF.

This chain uses TRBV7-8 with TRBJ2-1, with D perhaps TRBD2 (6 bases). The CDR3 length is 16 residues. The germline gives CDR1 SGHVS, CDR2 FQNEAQ. V was cut by 5 bases and J by 2 bases, with 16 bases left in between. The CDR3 bases are TGTGCCAGCAGCCTCCGTCCTACGGGAGCCTACAATGAGCAGTTCTTC. Its protein product is CASSLRPTGAYNEQFF.

The V gene is TRBV20-1, the J gene TRBJ2-7; TRBD2 aligns across 13 bases. The CDR3 loop spans 16 amino acids. The ends lost 5 bases at V and 3 bases at J; junction bases unmatched: 10. The germline V gene has CDR1 DFQATT and CDR2 SNEGSKA (reference sequence). The CDR3 DNA sequence: TGCAGTGCTCCGGCGCGGACTAGCGGGAGAAGCTACGAGCAGTACTTC. Translating it yields CSAPARTSGRSYEQYF.

V and J are TRBV12-3 or TRBV12-4 and TRBJ2-1; tentatively, D is TRBD2 (6 bases). The CDR3 contains 13 residues. Deletions cut 7 bases from V and 8 bases from J, with 15 bases between. The CDR3 region has the DNA TGTGCCAGCAAGCGGGCCTCCTGGGATGAGCAGTTCTTC. As protein: CASKRASWDEQFF.

The CDR3 DNA is TGCAGTGCTAACGCGGGCCAGGGTCGGATCACCCTCCACTTT. Its translation is CSANAGQGRITLHF. The chain uses TRBV20-1 and TRBJ1-6; weak D call: TRBD1 (5 bases). The V and J ends lost 4 bases and 14 bases respectively, with 21 bases between them. The germline V gene has CDR1 DFQATT and CDR2 SNEGSKA (reference sequence). This CDR3 has 14 amino acids.

CDR3 bases: TGTGCCAGCAGCTTGGGGAGGGGGACGGTAAACTACGAGCAGTACTTC. Its translation is CASSLGRGTVNYEQYF. This chain joins TRBV5-4 and TRBJ2-7, with D perhaps being TRBD1 or TRBD2 (6 bases each). V lost 0 bases and J lost 3, with 16 bases in between. This CDR3 is 16 amino acids long. The V gene's germline CDR1 is SGHNT and CDR2 YYREEE (reference sequence).

CDR3 protein: CASSPTEVRNQPQHF. DNA of the CDR3: TGTGCCAGCTCGCCAACAGAGGTGCGCAATCAGCCCCAGCATTTT. The chain combines TRBV18 with TRBJ1-5; D is undetermined. Per germline, CDR1 KGHSH and CDR2 LQKENI. This CDR3 is 15 amino acids long. V dropped 6 bases and J dropped 2 bases, with 14 bases sitting between them.

The rearrangement joins TRBV10-3 to TRBJ2-1; TRBD1 aligns across 10 bases. The V segment lost 3 bases and the J segment 6 bases; nucleotides outside the gene matches: 5. CDR3 length: 15 amino acids. From germline, CDR1 is ENHRY and CDR2 SYGVKD. This chain's CDR3 is CAISDSGQGSNEQFF. The CDR3, as DNA: TGTGCCATCAGTGATTCGGGACAGGGGTCCAATGAGCAGTTCTTC.

The V gene is TRBV19, the J gene TRBJ1-3, with unresolved D. The germline V gene encodes CDR1 LNHDA and CDR2 SQIVND (reference sequence). The CDR3 extends over 13 amino acids. Trimming removed 7 bases from V and 4 bases from J, with 11 bases in between. The CDR3 sequence: CASMSGAGNTIYF. In DNA form, the CDR3 reads TGTGCCAGTATGTCAGGAGCCGGAAACACCATATATTTT.

Worth noting for this clonotype: The germline gene is not matched at one end of the junction; a read error may be the cause. V is TRBV7-2 and J is TRBJ1-1; maybe TRBD1 (6 bases). CDR1 and CDR2 (germline): SGHTA, FQGNSA. The length of the CDR3 is 13 residues. CDR3: CASSLGGPTEACF. CDR3 bases: TGTGCCAGCAGTCTCGGGGGGCCCACTGAAGCTTGCTTT.

This chain joins TRBV10-2 and TRBJ2-5; weak D call: TRBD2 (5 bases). This CDR3 is 16 amino acids long. Germline V lookup: CDR1 WSHSY, CDR2 SAAADI. V gave up 8 bases and J gave up 4 bases, with 23 bases separating them. The CDR3 DNA sequence: TGCGCCAGCGCCAGGACGGGAACCCAGCTCCCAGAGACCCAGTACTTC. Its protein product is CASARTGTQLPETQYF.